Each of the 20 T cell receptor beta chains below was sequenced from the same sample in a study of blood T cell repertoires in COVID-19. The protocol was immunoSEQ multiplex PCR, while the TCRdb copy is restricted to in-frame clones and leaves out a portion. The table lists tens of thousands of clones, about nine tenths of them singletons, with over 3% in the top ten. The sample taken for sequencing was peripheral blood. These receptors were obtained from a woman aged 70 to 79 with active COVID-19.

The gene calls are TRBV5-1 and TRBJ2-5, with 13 bases that match TRBD2. CDR1 SGHRS and CDR2 YFSETQ come from the germline V gene. This CDR3 has 17 amino acids. V was clipped by 4 bases and J by 1 base; unmatched bases: 7. The CDR3 loop reads CASSRGGTSGIQETQYF. The CDR3 region has the DNA TGCGCCAGCAGCAGGGGTGGGACTAGCGGGATCCAAGAGACCCAGTACTTC.

The V and J genes are TRBV27 and TRBJ2-7; 7 bases align to TRBD1. Germline CDR1 MNHEY, CDR2 SMNVEV (reference sequence). Trimming cost V 6 bases and J 2 bases; bases outside gene matches: 7. The CDR3 loop spans 14 amino acids. CDR3 nucleotide sequence: TGTGCCAGCAGCAAGGACAGGAGAGCCTACGAGCAGTACTTC. Its translation is CASSKDRRAYEQYF.

The chain links TRBV6-5 to TRBJ1-5; maybe TRBD1 (5 bases). Per the germline V gene, CDR1 is MNHEY and CDR2 is SVGAGI. This CDR3 spans 14 amino acids. Trimming took 2 bases from V and 4 from J, leaving 9 bases between them. For the CDR3, the DNA is TGTGCCAGCAGTTACCGACAGACAAATCAGCCCCAGCATTTT. Residues: CASSYRQTNQPQHF.

In its sample, this clone was seen once. The rearrangement uses TRBV7-9 and TRBJ1-1, with 9 positions matching TRBD1. V gave up 4 bases and J gave up 1 base; unmatched junction bases: 1. From germline, CDR1 is SEHNR and CDR2 FQNEAQ (reference sequence). The CDR3 loop spans 14 amino acids. CDR3 loop: CASSSGQGNTEAFF. As DNA, the CDR3 is TGTGCCAGCAGCTCGGGACAGGGGAACACTGAAGCTTTCTTT.

The chain couples TRBV5-6 to TRBJ1-2; 8 positions agree with TRBD1. Germline CDR1 reads SGHDT; CDR2 reads YYEEEE. V lost 1 base and J lost 4; bases outside the gene matches: 9. The CDR3 covers 16 residues. CDR3 nucleotides: TGTGCCAGCAGCTTGAGGTGGCAGGGGGCTTCCTATGGCTACACCTTC. It translates to CASSLRWQGASYGYTF. Supplemented by reference TRBV5-6 and TRBJ1-2, the full variable domain reads DAGVTQSPTHLIKTRGQQVTLRCSPKSGHDTVSWYQQALGQGPQFIFQYYEEEERQRGNFPDRFSGHQFPNYSSELNVNALLLGDSALYLCASSLRWQGASYGYTFGSGTRLTVV.

This rearrangement joins TRBV9 to TRBJ2-3, with TRBD2 matching 11 bases. The CDR3 length is 17 residues. Losses at the gene ends were 0 bases for V and 1 base for J; bases not matched to a gene: 4. CDR1 SGDLS and CDR2 YYNGEE come from the germline V gene. CDR3 sequence: CASSVASGLAGTDTQYF. CDR3 DNA sequence: TGTGCCAGCAGCGTAGCCTCGGGACTAGCGGGCACAGATACGCAGTATTTT.

The V gene is TRBV11-2, the J gene TRBJ2-2, with D hard to call. V was clipped by 3 bases and J by 8 bases, with 10 bases between them. This CDR3 spans 13 amino acids. Germline lookup yields CDR1 SGHAT and CDR2 FQNNGV. In DNA form, the CDR3 reads TGTGCCAGCAGCTTTACTTCTGAAGGGGAGCTGTTTTTT. Encoded protein: CASSFTSEGELFF. The full variable domain, in which reference TRBV11-2 and TRBJ2-2 provide the parts outside the CDR3, is EAGVAQSPRYKIIEKRQSVAFWCNPISGHATLYWYQQILGQGPKLLIQFQNNGVVDDSQLPKDRFSAERLKGVDSTLKIQPAKLEDSAVYLCASSFTSEGELFFGEGSRLTVL.

The chain is built from TRBV4-2 and TRBJ2-3; 10 nucleotides match TRBD2. The CDR3 has 16 residues. Germline V lookup: CDR1 LGHNA, CDR2 YNFKEQ. Trimming took 5 bases from V and 1 from J; bases not matched to a gene: 6. The CDR3 DNA reads as TGTGCCAGCAGCTTACAAGCGGGAGGGGGCACAGATACGCAGTATTTT. Residues: CASSLQAGGGTDTQYF.

This sequence joins TRBV28 and TRBJ2-7, with 7 positions matching TRBD1. The CDR3 spans 13 residues. J lost 2 bases, V lost 8 bases, and 6 bases had no gene match. The V gene's germline CDR1 is MDHEN and CDR2 SYDVKM. Here the CDR3 DNA reads TGTGCCAGCTGGGACAGCCTCACCTACGAGCAGTACTTC. Amino acid sequence: CASWDSLTYEQYF.

This chain connects TRBV28 to TRBJ1-1, with D unclear. The CDR3 runs 11 residues. Germline assignment: CDR1 MDHEN and CDR2 SYDVKM. The ends were cut back, 7 bases at V and 2 bases at J, with 5 bases in the middle. The CDR3 reads CASTLNTEAFF. Written as DNA, the CDR3 is TGTGCCAGCACCCTAAACACTGAAGCTTTCTTT.

J is TRBJ2-2 and V is TRBV6-2 or TRBV6-3; TRBD2 matches 11 bases. There are 15 residues in the CDR3. The germline gives CDR1 MNHEY, CDR2 SVGEGT. V gave up 5 bases and J gave up 6 bases; unmatched junction bases: 5. CDR3 coding DNA: TGTGCCAGCAGTCGACTAGCGGGATCGGCCGGGGAGCTGTTTTTT. Encoded protein: CASSRLAGSAGELFF.

The V and J genes are TRBV5-1 and TRBJ1-2; 8 positions match TRBD1. This CDR3 is 14 amino acids long. Germline loops: CDR1 SGHRS, CDR2 YFSETQ. Trimming at V came to 4 bases and at J to 3 bases, leaving 5 bases not matched to a gene. The CDR3 sequence is CASSKGQEYYGYTF. The CDR3 region has the DNA TGCGCCAGCAGCAAGGGACAGGAGTACTATGGCTACACCTTC.

The chain carries TRBV9 and TRBJ2-5; D is ambiguous. Germline V gene sequence: CDR1 SGDLS, CDR2 YYNGEE. CDR3 length: 16 residues. V gave up 0 bases and J gave up 4 bases, with 16 bases separating them. CDR3 coding DNA: TGTGCCAGCAGCGTAGGGGCTACATCCGAGTCAGAGACCCAGTACTTC. This gives the protein CASSVGATSESETQYF.

V gene TRBV4-2 combines with J gene TRBJ1-1; D is perhaps TRBD1 (5 bases). The CDR3 consists of 13 residues. Germline V gene sequence: CDR1 LGHNA, CDR2 YNFKEQ. V was pared by 6 bases and J by 0 bases, with 8 bases between. CDR3 sequence: CASRDILNTEAFF. As DNA, the CDR3 is TGTGCCAGCAGGGACATCTTGAACACTGAAGCTTTCTTT.

The chain recombines TRBV19 with TRBJ2-3; D perhaps matches TRBD2 (5 bases). Germline V gene data show CDR1 as LNHDA and CDR2 as SQIVND (reference sequence). The CDR3 is 11 residues long. V dropped 5 bases and J dropped 6 bases, with 6 bases sitting between them. This CDR3 is CASSGSDTQYF. The CDR3 DNA follows: TGTGCCAGTAGTGGGAGTGATACGCAGTATTTT.

The chain couples TRBV28 to TRBJ2-2, with a possible D match to TRBD2 (5 bases). CDR3 length: 13 residues. Germline CDR1 and CDR2: MDHEN and SYDVKM. Trimming removed 1 base at V and 7 bases at J, with 7 bases between. The CDR3 spells CASSLYGGGELFF. The CDR3 nucleotides are TGTGCCAGCAGTTTATACGGAGGCGGGGAGCTGTTTTTT.

The chain carries TRBV28 and TRBJ1-2; D call uncertain. Per germline, CDR1 MDHEN and CDR2 SYDVKM. Trimming pared 5 bases from V and 11 bases from J, leaving 6 bases between. The CDR3 spans 9 residues. The CDR3 here is CASSIPYTF. The CDR3 region has the DNA TGTGCCAGCAGTATTCCGTACACCTTC.

The chain recombines TRBV29-1 with TRBJ2-3, with 8 bases that match TRBD2. The CDR3 loop spans 14 amino acids. Germline CDR1 is SQVTM and CDR2 is ANQGSEA. J was trimmed by 3 bases and V by 6 bases; bases with no gene match: 8. CDR3 amino acids: CSVNSGLGTDTQYF. DNA for the CDR3: TGCAGCGTGAACTCGGGACTAGGAACAGATACGCAGTATTTT.

The chain has TRBV5-6 and TRBJ1-4; possibly TRBD1 for D (6 bases). The CDR3 runs 18 residues. The V end was cut by 4 bases, the J end by 8 bases, with 27 bases between. Germline V gives CDR1 SGHDT, CDR2 YYEEEE. The chain's CDR3 is CASSLRSDTDRTREKLFF. The DNA for the CDR3 is TGTGCCAGCAGCCTACGTTCCGATACGGACAGAACTAGGGAAAAACTGTTTTTT.

The rearrangement joins TRBV28 to TRBJ2-1; a possible D gene is TRBD2 (5 bases). The CDR3 loop spans 14 amino acids. The germline V and J ends were trimmed by 6 bases and 9 bases, with 18 bases remaining between them. Germline CDR1 is MDHEN and CDR2 is SYDVKM. The CDR3 DNA reads as TGTGCCAGCAGAGCCCCCCATAGGGCGGGTGAGCAGTTCTTC. It is translated as CASRAPHRAGEQFF. The full variable domain, rest sourced from reference TRBV28 and TRBJ2-1, is DVKVTQSSRYLVKRTGEKVFLECVQDMDHENMFWYRQDPGLGLRLIYFSYDVKMKEKGDIPEGYSVSREKKERFSLILESASTNQTSMYLCASRAPHRAGEQFFGPGTRLTVL.